The rows below give T cell receptor beta chains drawn from one sample of a study of T cells after yellow fever vaccination. TCRdb itself ran the 5' RACE reads through MiXCR, one entry per CDR3 protein. The sample shows roughly 330,000 distinct CDR3 sequences, around 3.9% of them seen only once. Sequenced material: PBMCs, taken 5 days after the yellow fever booster vaccination. The receptor source for this set is a man aged 18 to 35 who received the YFV17D yellow fever vaccine. The CDR3 runs from the conserved cysteine through the conserved F or W. The order of the fields is clone size, D gene, V gene, J gene, CDR3 protein, CDR3 DNA. D genes are given only for firm matches. Clone sizes are given selectively: once, few, many, or a class where the clone is expanded.

size: few
D: -
V: TRBV7-9
J: TRBJ1-2
CDR3: CASSLGAGVNGYTF
DNA: TGTGCCAGCAGCTTGGGGGCAGGGGTGAATGGCTACACCTTC

size: many
D: TRBD2
V: TRBV20-1
J: TRBJ2-2
CDR3: CSARGRNVRGGDAGELFF
DNA: TGCAGTGCTAGAGGTCGGAACGTGCGGGGGGGCGATGCCGGGGAGCTGTTTTTT

size: many
D: TRBD1
V: TRBV7-9
J: TRBJ1-2
CDR3: CASSGTGTGVYGYTF
DNA: TGTGCCAGCAGCGGGACCGGGACAGGGGTATATGGCTACACCTTC

size: -
D: TRBD1
V: TRBV12-3/TRBV12-4
J: TRBJ1-2
CDR3: CASSPPRGQGYGYTF
DNA: TGTGCCAGCAGTCCCCCCAGGGGGCAAGGGTATGGCTACACCTTC

size: few
D: -
V: TRBV6-5
J: TRBJ1-5
CDR3: CASGADSNQPQHF
DNA: TGTGCCAGTGGGGCAGATAGCAATCAGCCCCAGCATTTT

size: -
D: -
V: TRBV24-1
J: TRBJ1-5
CDR3: CATSEAGRNQPQHF
DNA: TGTGCCACCAGTGAAGCAGGGCGCAATCAGCCCCAGCATTTT

size: few
D: -
V: TRBV3-1
J: TRBJ1-4
CDR3: CASSHKGMDEKLFF
DNA: TGTGCCAGCAGCCATAAGGGAATGGATGAAAAACTGTTTTTT

size: few
D: TRBD1
V: TRBV5-1
J: TRBJ2-1
CDR3: CASSPRRGQGAPNEQFF
DNA: TGCGCCAGCAGCCCGCGGAGGGGACAGGGGGCCCCCAATGAGCAGTTCTTC

size: few
D: TRBD1
V: TRBV28
J: TRBJ2-1
CDR3: CASSGKTGQVNEQFF
DNA: TGTGCCAGCAGTGGAAAAACAGGACAGGTAAATGAGCAGTTCTTC

size: few
D: TRBD1
V: TRBV9
J: TRBJ1-2
CDR3: CASSPQGAMDYGYTF
DNA: TGTGCCAGCAGTCCACAGGGGGCCATGGACTATGGCTACACCTTC

size: many
D: TRBD1
V: TRBV18
J: TRBJ1-1
CDR3: CASSPRDSEAFF
DNA: TGTGCCAGCTCACCGCGGGACAGTGAAGCTTTCTTT

size: many
D: TRBD2
V: TRBV7-2
J: TRBJ2-1
CDR3: CASSYGGAYNEQFF
DNA: TGTGCCAGCAGCTACGGGGGGGCCTACAATGAGCAGTTCTTC

size: few
D: -
V: TRBV5-1
J: TRBJ2-7
CDR3: CASSREGTPYEQYF
DNA: TGCGCCAGCAGCCGAGAGGGAACACCCTACGAGCAGTACTTC

size: many
D: TRBD1
V: TRBV30
J: TRBJ2-7
CDR3: CAWSPSGGYEQYF
DNA: TGTGCCTGGAGCCCGTCAGGGGGCTACGAGCAGTACTTC

size: -
D: -
V: TRBV7-3
J: TRBJ1-1
CDR3: CASSRDGGVPGAFF
DNA: TGTGCCAGCAGCAGGGACGGGGGAGTACCGGGAGCTTTCTTT

size: many
D: -
V: TRBV4-1
J: TRBJ2-5
CDR3: CASSQQLTGSETQYF
DNA: TGCGCCAGCAGCCAGCAACTTACAGGGTCGGAGACCCAGTACTTC

size: -
D: TRBD1
V: TRBV19
J: TRBJ2-3
CDR3: CASSRGTGWAQYF
DNA: TGTGCCAGTAGTAGAGGGACAGGGTGGGCGCAGTATTTT

size: many
D: -
V: TRBV6-5
J: TRBJ2-2
CDR3: CASSYARITGELFF
DNA: TGTGCCAGCAGTTACGCTAGAATTACCGGGGAGCTGTTTTTT

size: few
D: -
V: TRBV18
J: TRBJ2-4
CDR3: CASSTTQGSKNIQYF
DNA: TGTGCCAGCTCAACCACACAGGGCTCCAAAAACATTCAGTACTTC

size: -
D: -
V: TRBV6-5
J: TRBJ2-7
CDR3: CASSLNRQSEQYF
DNA: TGTGCCAGCAGTTTAAACCGACAGTCCGAGCAGTACTTC

size: many
D: -
V: TRBV7-3
J: TRBJ2-4
CDR3: CASSLFQYF
DNA: TGTGCCAGCAGCTTGTTTCAGTACTTC

size: -
D: -
V: TRBV4-1
J: TRBJ1-6
CDR3: CASSQEEGNSPLHF
DNA: TGCGCCAGCAGCCAGGAGGAAGGGAATTCACCCCTCCACTTT

size: many
D: -
V: TRBV5-1
J: TRBJ1-1
CDR3: CASSLDRVATEAFF
DNA: TGCGCCAGCAGCTTGGACAGGGTGGCCACTGAAGCTTTCTTT

size: -
D: -
V: TRBV18
J: TRBJ2-3
CDR3: CASSPPGGGRDTQYF
DNA: TGTGCCAGCTCACCTCCAGGGGGAGGGAGAGATACGCAGTATTTT

size: -
D: -
V: TRBV5-5
J: TRBJ1-2
CDR3: CASSSLLSHGYTF
DNA: TGTGCCAGCAGCTCCCTTTTAAGCCATGGCTACACCTTC

size: many
D: -
V: TRBV3-1
J: TRBJ2-1
CDR3: CASSQELTGKNEQFF
DNA: TGTGCCAGCAGCCAAGAACTGACGGGAAAAAATGAGCAGTTCTTC

size: many
D: -
V: TRBV27
J: TRBJ1-6
CDR3: CASSLLHDTYSPLHF
DNA: TGTGCCAGCAGTTTATTGCACGATACTTATTCACCCCTCCACTTT

size: many
D: -
V: TRBV24-1
J: TRBJ1-1
CDR3: CATRLGRNTEAFF
DNA: TGTGCCACCAGACTGGGGAGGAACACTGAAGCTTTCTTT

size: -
D: -
V: TRBV18
J: TRBJ1-2
CDR3: CASSRYREEYGYTF
DNA: TGTGCCAGCTCACGCTACAGGGAAGAGTATGGCTACACCTTC

size: few
D: -
V: TRBV24-1
J: TRBJ1-2
CDR3: CATSAPHGGGYGYTF
DNA: TGTGCCACCAGTGCCCCGCATGGGGGAGGGTATGGCTACACCTTC

size: many
D: TRBD2
V: TRBV5-6
J: TRBJ2-5
CDR3: CASSLGLAGTQETQYF
DNA: TGTGCCAGCAGCTTGGGCCTAGCGGGGACACAGGAGACCCAGTACTTC

size: few
D: -
V: TRBV5-5
J: TRBJ2-1
CDR3: CASSFPPRNEQFF
DNA: TGTGCCAGCAGCTTTCCCCCCCGGAATGAGCAGTTCTTC

size: -
D: TRBD2
V: TRBV4-1
J: TRBJ2-3
CDR3: CASSLTGGAGFSSTDTQYF
DNA: TGCGCCAGCAGCCTGACCGGGGGGGCGGGCTTCTCTAGCACAGATACGCAGTATTTT

size: -
D: -
V: TRBV5-1
J: TRBJ2-1
CDR3: CASSQDGASYNEQFF
DNA: TGCGCCAGCAGCCAGGACGGGGCGTCCTACAATGAGCAGTTCTTC

size: many
D: TRBD1
V: TRBV27
J: TRBJ2-1
CDR3: CASRRTGMNEQFF
DNA: TGTGCCAGCAGACGGACAGGGATGAATGAGCAGTTCTTC

size: few
D: -
V: TRBV2
J: TRBJ2-7
CDR3: CASSVSGQAYEQYF
DNA: TGTGCCAGCAGTGTATCCGGCCAGGCCTACGAGCAGTACTTC

size: few
D: -
V: TRBV11-2
J: TRBJ2-5
CDR3: CASSSGPSETQYF
DNA: TGTGCCAGCAGCTCGGGGCCCTCGGAGACCCAGTACTTC

size: -
D: TRBD1
V: TRBV5-6
J: TRBJ2-7
CDR3: CASTPADREGNEQYF
DNA: TGTGCCAGCACCCCGGCCGACAGGGAAGGAAACGAGCAGTACTTC

size: many
D: -
V: TRBV7-2
J: TRBJ1-2
CDR3: CASSYRDSSYGYTF
DNA: TGTGCCAGCAGTTACCGGGACTCCTCCTATGGCTACACCTTC

size: -
D: TRBD1
V: TRBV12-3/TRBV12-4
J: TRBJ2-2
CDR3: CASRGRDRGRTGELFF
DNA: TGTGCCAGCAGGGGGCGGGACAGGGGGCGCACCGGGGAGCTGTTTTTT

size: many
D: TRBD1
V: TRBV6-4
J: TRBJ1-1
CDR3: CASRTQDRQGNTEAFF
DNA: TGTGCCAGCAGGACCCAGGACAGGCAGGGGAACACTGAAGCTTTCTTT

size: many
D: TRBD2
V: TRBV4-3
J: TRBJ2-5
CDR3: CASSQDGLGGRETQYF
DNA: TGCGCCAGCAGCCAAGACGGATTGGGAGGGCGGGAGACCCAGTACTTC

size: -
D: -
V: TRBV5-4
J: TRBJ1-6
CDR3: CASSLARGADNSPLHF
DNA: TGTGCCAGCAGCTTGGCCCGGGGGGCTGATAATTCACCCCTCCACTTT

size: many
D: TRBD2
V: TRBV2
J: TRBJ2-1
CDR3: CASIPSGGAESYNEQFF
DNA: TGTGCCAGCATCCCCAGCGGGGGGGCCGAATCCTACAATGAGCAGTTCTTC

size: few
D: -
V: TRBV7-3
J: TRBJ2-5
CDR3: CASSQRGRLVPGETQYF
DNA: TGTGCCAGCAGCCAGAGGGGGCGACTAGTACCGGGAGAGACCCAGTACTTC

size: many
D: TRBD2
V: TRBV7-2
J: TRBJ2-1
CDR3: CASKELAGKEQFF
DNA: TGTGCCAGCAAGGAGCTAGCGGGGAAAGAGCAGTTCTTC

size: -
D: -
V: TRBV4-3
J: TRBJ2-1
CDR3: CASSRFRGAIYNEQFF
DNA: TGCGCCAGCAGCCGGTTCCGGGGGGCTATATACAATGAGCAGTTCTTC

size: many
D: -
V: TRBV6-6
J: TRBJ1-3
CDR3: CASTEQFSGNTIYF
DNA: TGTGCCAGCACTGAACAGTTCTCTGGAAACACCATATATTTT

size: many
D: -
V: TRBV5-1
J: TRBJ2-7
CDR3: CASSLGRDEQYF
DNA: TGCGCCAGCAGCTTGGGTCGAGACGAGCAGTACTTC

size: few
D: -
V: TRBV29-1
J: TRBJ2-7
CDR3: CSVAPGLAIGEQYF
DNA: TGCAGCGTCGCCCCGGGGCTCGCGATTGGCGAGCAGTACTTC